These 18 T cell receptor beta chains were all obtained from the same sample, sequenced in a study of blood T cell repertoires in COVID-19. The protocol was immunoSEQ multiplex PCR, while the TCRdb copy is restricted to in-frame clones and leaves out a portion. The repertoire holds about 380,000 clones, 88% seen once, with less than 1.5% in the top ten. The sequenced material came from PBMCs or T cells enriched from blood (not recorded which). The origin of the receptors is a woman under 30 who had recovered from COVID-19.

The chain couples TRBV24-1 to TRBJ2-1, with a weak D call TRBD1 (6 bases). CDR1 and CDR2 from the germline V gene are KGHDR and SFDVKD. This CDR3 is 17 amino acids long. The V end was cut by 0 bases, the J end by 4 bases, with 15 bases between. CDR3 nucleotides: TGTGCCACCAGTGATTTGCGTAATACAGGGAGTTACAATGAGCAGTTCTTC. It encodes CATSDLRNTGSYNEQFF.

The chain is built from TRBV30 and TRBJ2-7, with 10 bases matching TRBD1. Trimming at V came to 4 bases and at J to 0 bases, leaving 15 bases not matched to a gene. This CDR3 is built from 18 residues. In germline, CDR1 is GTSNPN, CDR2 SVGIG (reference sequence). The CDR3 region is CAWKPSGQGLPFSYEQYF. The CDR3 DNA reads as TGTGCCTGGAAACCTTCGGGACAGGGGCTCCCGTTCTCCTACGAGCAGTACTTC.

CDR3 residues: CASSLEGQGMEQYF. The DNA for the CDR3 is TGCGCCAGCAGCTTGGAGGGACAGGGGATGGAGCAGTACTTC. The chain has TRBV5-1 and TRBJ2-7; TRBD1 agrees at 10 bases. With V trimmed by 0 bases and J by 7 bases, 4 bases remained unmatched. The CDR3 contains 14 residues. Germline values: CDR1 SGHRS, CDR2 YFSETQ.

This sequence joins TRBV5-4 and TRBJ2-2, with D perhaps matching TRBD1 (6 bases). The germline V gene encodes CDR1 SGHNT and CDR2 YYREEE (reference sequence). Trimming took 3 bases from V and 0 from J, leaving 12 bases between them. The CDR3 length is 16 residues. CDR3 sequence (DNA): TGTGCCAGCAGCTCAGACAGGAATGCGAACACCGGGGAGCTGTTTTTT. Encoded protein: CASSSDRNANTGELFF.

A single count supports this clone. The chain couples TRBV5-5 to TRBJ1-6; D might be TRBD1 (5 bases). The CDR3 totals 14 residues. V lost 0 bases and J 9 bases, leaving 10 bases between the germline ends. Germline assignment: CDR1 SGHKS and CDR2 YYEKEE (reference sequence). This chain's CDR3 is CASSLDRLSSPLHF. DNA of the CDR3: TGTGCCAGCAGCTTGGACAGGTTAAGTTCACCCCTCCACTTT.

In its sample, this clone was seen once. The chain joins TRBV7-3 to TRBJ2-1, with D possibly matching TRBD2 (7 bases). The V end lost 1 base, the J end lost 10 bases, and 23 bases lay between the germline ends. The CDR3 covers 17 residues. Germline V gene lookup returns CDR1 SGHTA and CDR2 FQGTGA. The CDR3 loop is CASSLNGGGPGGIEQFF. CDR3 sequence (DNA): TGTGCCAGCAGCTTAAACGGCGGGGGCCCCGGGGGGATAGAGCAGTTCTTC.

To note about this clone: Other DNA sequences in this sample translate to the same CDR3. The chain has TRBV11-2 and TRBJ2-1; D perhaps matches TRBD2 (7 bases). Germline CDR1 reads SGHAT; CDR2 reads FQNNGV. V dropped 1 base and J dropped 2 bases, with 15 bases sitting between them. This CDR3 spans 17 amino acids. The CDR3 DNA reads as TGTGCCAGCAGCTTAGTCGCCGCGGGGGCTACCTACAATGAGCAGTTCTTC. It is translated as CASSLVAAGATYNEQFF.

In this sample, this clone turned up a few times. CDR3 region: CASSPIAGRAYEQYF. The CDR3 nucleotides read TGTGCCAGCAGCCCCATAGCGGGGCGGGCCTACGAGCAGTACTTC. V gene TRBV4-2 combines with J gene TRBJ2-7; 8 bases align to TRBD2. The CDR3 is 15 residues long. Looked up from germline, CDR1 is LGHNA and CDR2 is YNFKEQ. With V trimmed by 4 bases and J by 2 bases, 7 bases remained unmatched.

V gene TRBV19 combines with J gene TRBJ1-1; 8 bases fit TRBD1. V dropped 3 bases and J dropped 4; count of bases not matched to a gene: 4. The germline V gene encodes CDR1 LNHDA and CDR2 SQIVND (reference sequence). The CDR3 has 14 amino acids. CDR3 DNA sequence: TGTGCCAGTAGTATCCAGGGGGCGCGCACTGAAGCTTTCTTT. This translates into CASSIQGARTEAFF.

As DNA, the CDR3 is TGTGCCAGCAGCTCCCCGAGAGAGACAGGGTTTAAGGAGACCCAGTACTTC. It encodes CASSSPRETGFKETQYF. This chain uses TRBV7-9 with TRBJ2-5; 7 positions match TRBD1. Looked up from germline, CDR1 is SEHNR and CDR2 is FQNEAQ (reference sequence). The CDR3 has 17 amino acids. V lost 4 bases and J lost 5; bases outside the gene matches: 16.

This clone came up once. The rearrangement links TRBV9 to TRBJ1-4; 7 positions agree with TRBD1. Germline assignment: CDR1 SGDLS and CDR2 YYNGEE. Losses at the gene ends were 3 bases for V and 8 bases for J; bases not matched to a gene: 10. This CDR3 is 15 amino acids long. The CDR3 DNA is TGTGCCAGCAGCGAGGGTGACAGGGTAGGCGAAAAACTGTTTTTT. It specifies CASSEGDRVGEKLFF.

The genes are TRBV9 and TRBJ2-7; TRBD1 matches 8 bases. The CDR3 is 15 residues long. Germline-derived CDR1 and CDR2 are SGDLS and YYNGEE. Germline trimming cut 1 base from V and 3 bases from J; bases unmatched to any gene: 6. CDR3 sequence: CASSVQAGGIYEQYF. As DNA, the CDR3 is TGTGCCAGCAGCGTACAGGCAGGGGGCATCTACGAGCAGTACTTC.

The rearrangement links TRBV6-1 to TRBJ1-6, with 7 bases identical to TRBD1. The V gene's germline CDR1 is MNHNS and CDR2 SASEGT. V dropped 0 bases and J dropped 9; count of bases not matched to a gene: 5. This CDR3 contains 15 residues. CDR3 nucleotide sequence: TGTGCCAGCAGTGAAGCAGGGGGCGCGGTTTCACCCCTCCACTTT. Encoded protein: CASSEAGGAVSPLHF.

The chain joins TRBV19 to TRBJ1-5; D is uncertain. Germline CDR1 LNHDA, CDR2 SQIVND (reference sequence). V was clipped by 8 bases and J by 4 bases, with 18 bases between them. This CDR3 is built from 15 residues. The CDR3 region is CASCETGSSNQPQHF. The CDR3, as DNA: TGTGCCAGTTGTGAAACGGGTTCTTCGAATCAGCCCCAGCATTTT.

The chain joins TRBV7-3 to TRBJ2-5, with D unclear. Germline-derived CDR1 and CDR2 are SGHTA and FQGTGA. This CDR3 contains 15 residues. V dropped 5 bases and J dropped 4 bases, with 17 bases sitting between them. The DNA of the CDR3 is TGTGCCAGCAGCCCACGGGTTTCGAGTCTAGAGACCCAGTACTTC. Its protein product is CASSPRVSSLETQYF.

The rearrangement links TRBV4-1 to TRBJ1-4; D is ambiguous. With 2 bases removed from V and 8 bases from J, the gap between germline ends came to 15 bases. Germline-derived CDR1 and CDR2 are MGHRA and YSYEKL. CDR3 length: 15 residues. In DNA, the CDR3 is TGCGCCAGCAGCCAAATCGAGGGATGGGAGGAAAAACTGTTTTTT. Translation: CASSQIEGWEEKLFF.

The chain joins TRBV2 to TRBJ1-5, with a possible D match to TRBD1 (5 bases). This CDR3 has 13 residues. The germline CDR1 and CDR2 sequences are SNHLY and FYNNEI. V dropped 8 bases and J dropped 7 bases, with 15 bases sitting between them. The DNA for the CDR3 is TGTGCCAGCGCACGGGACTCTTTACAGCCCCAGCATTTT. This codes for CASARDSLQPQHF.

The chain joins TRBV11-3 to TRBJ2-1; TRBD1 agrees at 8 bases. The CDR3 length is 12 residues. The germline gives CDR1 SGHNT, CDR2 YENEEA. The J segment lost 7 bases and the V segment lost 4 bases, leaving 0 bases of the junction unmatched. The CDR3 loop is CASSYRGNEQFF. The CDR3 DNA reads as TGTGCCAGCAGCTACAGGGGGAATGAGCAGTTCTTC.